The TCR beta chain under discussion was sequenced for a study of CD8 T cells in ankylosing spondylitis. The study's findings and limits: A TCR beta motif made of 7 to 9 highly homologous variants seemed typical of ankylosing spondylitis blood.

The trim removed 2 bases at V and 7 bases at J, leaving 5 bases unmatched. CDR3 length equals 15 residues. Germline CDR1 reads MGHRA; CDR2 reads YSYEKL. Libraries of TCR beta came from quantitative 5'-RACE with molecular barcodes. MiXCR, applied by TCRdb to the 5' RACE reads, yields one record per CDR3 protein. Among about 480,000 distinct CDR3 sequences listed, 15% to 20% were seen once. This clonotype was observed a handful of times. What it binds is not known. What was sequenced was blood, either unsorted or a sorted T cell fraction (not recorded which). This TCR was recovered from a male donor with ankylosing spondylitis. The V and J genes are TRBV4-1 and TRBJ1-6; 7 bases align to TRBD1. This CDR3 is CASSQPDRANSPLHF. CDR3 nucleotides: TGCGCCAGCAGCCAACCCGACAGGGCGAATTCACCCCTCCACTTT.